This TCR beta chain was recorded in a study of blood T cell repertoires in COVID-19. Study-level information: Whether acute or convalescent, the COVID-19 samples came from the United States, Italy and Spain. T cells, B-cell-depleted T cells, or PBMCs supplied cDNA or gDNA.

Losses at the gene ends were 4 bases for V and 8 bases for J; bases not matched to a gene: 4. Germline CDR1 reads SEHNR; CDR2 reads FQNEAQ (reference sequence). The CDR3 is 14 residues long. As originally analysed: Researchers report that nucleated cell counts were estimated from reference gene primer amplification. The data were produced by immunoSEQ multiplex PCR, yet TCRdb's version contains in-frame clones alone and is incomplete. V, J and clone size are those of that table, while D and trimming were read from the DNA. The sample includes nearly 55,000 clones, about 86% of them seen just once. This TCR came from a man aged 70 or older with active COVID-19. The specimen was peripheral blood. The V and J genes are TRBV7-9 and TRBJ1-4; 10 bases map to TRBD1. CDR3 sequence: CASSSGTGVEKLFF. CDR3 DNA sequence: TGTGCCAGCAGCTCCGGGACAGGGGTGGAAAAACTGTTTTTT. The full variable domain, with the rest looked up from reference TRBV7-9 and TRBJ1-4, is DTGVSQNPRHKITKRGQNVTFRCDPISEHNRLYWYRQTLGQGPEFLTYFQNEAQLEKSRLLSDRFSAERPKGSFSTLEIQRTEQGDSAMYLCASSSGTGVEKLFFGSGTQLSVL.